This TCR beta chain is drawn from a study of T cell changes during pregnancy in multiple sclerosis. The germline gives CDR1 GTSNPN, CDR2 SVGIG (reference sequence). V gave up 4 bases and J gave up 6 bases; unmatched junction bases: 10. The CDR3 contains 15 residues. The data were produced by immunoSEQ multiplex PCR, yet TCRdb's version contains in-frame clones alone and is incomplete. The table has 45,000 to 60,000 clones, about 91% seen once. This chain connects TRBV30 to TRBJ2-2, with TRBD1 matching over 8 bases. This sequence was found in a female donor with multiple sclerosis, enrolled in a pregnancy study. The sequencing here drew on CD4+ T cells from peripheral blood mononuclear cells, taken in the second trimester of pregnancy. The CDR3 sequence: CAWTPSPTGAGELFF. The DNA for the CDR3 is TGTGCCTGGACCCCTAGCCCGACAGGGGCCGGGGAGCTGTTTTTT. Combining the CDR3 with reference TRBV30 and TRBJ2-2 gives the whole variable domain SQTIHQWPATLVQPVGSPLSLECTVEGTSNPNLYWYRQAAGRGLQLLFYSVGIGQISSEVPQNLSASRPQDRQFILSSKKLLLSDSGFYLCAWTPSPTGAGELFFGEGSRLTVL.